These T cell receptor beta chains were read from a single sample in a study of B cell selection in AIRE deficiency. Produced via immunoSEQ multiplex PCR; TCRdb's table is partial and in-frame only. In the table there are some 25,000 clones, about 96% of which are singletons. Sequencing input: conventional CD4+ T cells sorted from PBMCs. All receptors come from a human donor with AIRE deficiency. Both conserved end residues are part of each CDR3. The D gene is left open where the match is weak. Rows give clone size only sometimes, using once, few, many, or a class for an expanded clone.

size,D,V,J,DNA,CDR3
-,TRBD2,TRBV2,TRBJ2-3,TGTGCCAGCAGACAGCGGGAGGGCCGAGATACGCAGTATTTT,CASRQREGRDTQYF
-,TRBD1,TRBV28,TRBJ2-1,TGTGCCAGCAGTTTGGGCCTGACAGGGGGGCCGCGAGAGCAGTTCTTC,CASSLGLTGGPREQFF
-,TRBD2,TRBV6-1,TRBJ2-3,TGTGCCAGCAGTGAAGGAGTATCTAGCGGGAGCTCAGATACGCAGTATTTT,CASSEGVSSGSSDTQYF
-,TRBD2,TRBV5-1,TRBJ2-7,TGCGCCAGCAGCTTGGGTCTAGCGGGAGGAGGATACGAGCAGTACTTC,CASSLGLAGGGYEQYF
once,TRBD2,TRBV28,TRBJ2-7,TGTGCCAGCAGTTTACTAGCGGGAGGCTACGAGCAGTACTTC,CASSLLAGGYEQYF
-,-,TRBV19,TRBJ2-3,TGTGCCAGTAGTATAGGACGAGGCACAGATACGCAGTATTTT,CASSIGRGTDTQYF
-,-,TRBV29-1,TRBJ1-2,TGCAGCGTTGAGGACAGAGGAGTTTATGGCTACACCTTC,CSVEDRGVYGYTF
-,TRBD1,TRBV28,TRBJ2-2,TGTGCCAGCAGTTATCCGGGACAGGGTGCCGGGGAGCTGTTTTTT,CASSYPGQGAGELFF
-,TRBD2,TRBV9,TRBJ2-1,TGTGCCAGCAGCGAAAACCAACTAGCGGGAATTGGGAATGAGCAGTTCTTC,CASSENQLAGIGNEQFF
-,-,TRBV6-6,TRBJ1-1,TGTGCCAGCAGTTACGAGTTCAGTGAAGCTTTCTTT,CASSYEFSEAFF
-,TRBD1,TRBV6-6,TRBJ1-4,TGTGCCAGCAGTTACGACAGGGGGTCTGAAAAACTGTTTTTT,CASSYDRGSEKLFF
-,-,TRBV30,TRBJ2-7,TGTGCCTGGAGTGGAGGGGGAGGGGCCGTGGGAGAGCAGTACTTC,CAWSGGGGAVGEQYF
-,TRBD2,TRBV6-1,TRBJ2-3,TGTGCCAGCATTATCCCCCTAGCGGTCACAGATACGCAGTATTTT,CASIIPLAVTDTQYF
-,-,TRBV27,TRBJ2-2,TGTGCCAGCAGTTCCCAGGGGGGTGGATACACCGGGGAGCTGTTTTTT,CASSSQGGGYTGELFF
-,-,TRBV28,TRBJ2-2,TGTGCCAGCAGGCCCCCGAGGACAACGAACACCGGGGAGCTGTTTTTT,CASRPPRTTNTGELFF
once,TRBD2,TRBV5-1,TRBJ2-3,TGCGCCAGCAGCCCAACGGTGCAGCGGGAGGCTACGCAGTATTTT,CASSPTVQREATQYF
-,-,TRBV27,TRBJ2-3,TGTGCCAGCAGTTGGGGGGTGAGCACAGATACGCAGTATTTT,CASSWGVSTDTQYF
-,-,TRBV28,TRBJ2-4,TGTGCCAGCAGTTTGGGAAGTTCACTAGCCAAAAACATTCAGTACTTC,CASSLGSSLAKNIQYF
-,-,TRBV30,TRBJ2-7,TGTGCCTGGAGTGTAGACCGGGGCCCTTGGGTCTACGAGCAGTACTTC,CAWSVDRGPWVYEQYF
-,-,TRBV5-4,TRBJ2-7,TGTGCCAGCAGCTTGAATACAGGGAAATCCTACGAGCAGTACTTC,CASSLNTGKSYEQYF
-,TRBD1,TRBV7-2,TRBJ2-7,TGTGCCAGCAGCTTAGCAGGATTGAACAGGGGAGCCGAGCAGTACTTC,CASSLAGLNRGAEQYF
-,-,TRBV27,TRBJ2-7,TGTGCCAGCAGTCGGGACTTTTCACTTCACTACGAGCAGTACTTC,CASSRDFSLHYEQYF
-,TRBD1,TRBV10-3,TRBJ2-1,TGTGCCATCAGTGAAGTATCGGGGACAGGGGTGAATGAGCAGTTCTTC,CAISEVSGTGVNEQFF
-,-,TRBV7-8,TRBJ1-1,TGTGCCAGCAGCTCTTCATGGGGAGGCACTGAAGCTTTCTTT,CASSSSWGGTEAFF
-,TRBD2,TRBV11-3,TRBJ2-4,TGTGCCAGCAGCCCCCCACCGGGACTAGCGGGTCTAGCCAAAAACATTCAGTACTTC,CASSPPPGLAGLAKNIQYF
-,TRBD2,TRBV5-1,TRBJ2-1,TGCGCCAGCAGCTCTGGGCGGAATAGCGGGAGCTATGAGCAGTTCTTC,CASSSGRNSGSYEQFF
-,TRBD1,TRBV18,TRBJ1-6,TGTGCCAGCTCGGCTGGGACAGGGCGGACACCCCTCCACTTT,CASSAGTGRTPLHF
-,-,TRBV6-5,TRBJ2-5,TGTGCCAGCAGTTACTTCAGGGGCCCTACGGAGACCCAGTACTTC,CASSYFRGPTETQYF
-,TRBD1,TRBV5-1,TRBJ2-1,TGCGCCAGCAGCTCGGGGACAGGGGGGAATGAGCAGTTCTTC,CASSSGTGGNEQFF
-,TRBD1,TRBV6-1,TRBJ2-7,TGTGCCAGCAGTGAACGGGACAGGTCCTCCTACGAGCAGTACTTC,CASSERDRSSYEQYF
-,TRBD2,TRBV4-2,TRBJ2-1,TGTGCCAGCAGCCAAGAGGGGGGACTAGCGGGATCCTACAATGAGCAGTTCTTC,CASSQEGGLAGSYNEQFF
-,TRBD1,TRBV7-2,TRBJ1-2,TGTGCCAGCAGCCCGAGGACAGGGGGCATCGATGGCTACACCTTC,CASSPRTGGIDGYTF
-,-,TRBV19,TRBJ2-5,TGTGCCAGTAGTATAGGCAGGGGCGGTGAGACCCAGTACTTC,CASSIGRGGETQYF